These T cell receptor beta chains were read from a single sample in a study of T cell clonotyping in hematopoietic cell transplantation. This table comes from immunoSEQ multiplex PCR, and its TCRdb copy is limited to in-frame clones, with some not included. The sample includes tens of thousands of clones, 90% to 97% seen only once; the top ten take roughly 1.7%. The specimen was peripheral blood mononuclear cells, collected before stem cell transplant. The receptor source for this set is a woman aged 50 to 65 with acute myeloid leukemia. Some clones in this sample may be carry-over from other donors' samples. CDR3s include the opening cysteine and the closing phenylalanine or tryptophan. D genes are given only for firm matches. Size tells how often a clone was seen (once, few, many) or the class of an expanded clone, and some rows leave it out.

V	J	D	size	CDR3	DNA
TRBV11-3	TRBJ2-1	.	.	CASSLGGHNEQFF	TGTGCCAGCAGCTTGGGCGGGCACAATGAGCAGTTCTTC
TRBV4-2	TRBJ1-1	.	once	CASSREARMNTEAFF	TGTGCCAGCAGCCGAGAAGCAAGAATGAACACTGAAGCTTTCTTT
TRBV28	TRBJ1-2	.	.	CASSLNHLGYTF	TGTGCCAGCAGTTTAAACCATTTAGGCTACACCTTC
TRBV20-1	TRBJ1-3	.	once	CSASAGNTIYF	TGCAGTGCCTCAGCTGGAAACACCATATATTTT
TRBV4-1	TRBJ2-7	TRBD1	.	CASSQPGQPADEQYF	TGCGCCAGCAGCCAGCCGGGACAGCCAGCGGACGAGCAGTACTTC
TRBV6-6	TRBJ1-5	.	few	CASSIRGGVNQPQHF	TGTGCCAGCAGTATTCGGGGGGGTGTAAATCAGCCCCAGCATTTT
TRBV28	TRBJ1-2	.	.	CASNTGNSYYGYTF	TGTGCCAGTAACACAGGGAATAGTTACTATGGCTACACCTTC
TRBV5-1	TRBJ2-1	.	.	CASSLGQLGEEQFF	TGCGCCAGCAGCTTGGGTCAACTAGGGGAAGAGCAGTTCTTC
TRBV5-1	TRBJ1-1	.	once	CASSLDGANTEAFF	TGCGCCAGCAGCTTGGATGGGGCGAACACTGAAGCTTTCTTT
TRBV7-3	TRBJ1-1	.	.	CASSSLGTEAFF	TGTGCCAGCAGCTCCTTAGGGACTGAAGCTTTCTTT
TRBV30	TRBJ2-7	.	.	CAWSVRGAWYEQYF	TGTGCCTGGAGTGTCCGGGGAGCGTGGTACGAGCAGTACTTC
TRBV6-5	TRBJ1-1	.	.	CASSYWGYTEAFF	TGTGCCAGCAGTTACTGGGGTTACACTGAAGCTTTCTTT
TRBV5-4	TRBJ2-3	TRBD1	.	CASSFAGTASTDTQYF	TGTGCCAGCAGCTTTGCCGGGACAGCTAGCACAGATACGCAGTATTTT
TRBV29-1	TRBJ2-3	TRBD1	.	CSVEDTGATVTSTQYF	TGCAGCGTTGAAGATACAGGGGCGACTGTCACTAGTACGCAGTATTTT
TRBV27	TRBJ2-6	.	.	CASSLLGPTGANVLTF	TGTGCCAGCAGTTTACTAGGGCCCACTGGGGCCAACGTCCTGACTTTC
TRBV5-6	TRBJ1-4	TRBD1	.	CASSGQGAGKLFF	TGTGCCAGCAGCGGACAGGGGGCGGGAAAACTGTTTTTT